The 6 T cell receptor beta chains reported below all come from one sample, sequenced in a study of CD8 T cells in ankylosing spondylitis. TCRdb processed the 5' RACE reads anew with MiXCR; each CDR3 protein has one entry. The sample records fewer than 450,000 distinct CDR3 sequences, about a sixth being singletons. Which antigens these TCRs recognize remains unknown. Overall study results and limits: What seemed typical of ankylosing spondylitis blood was a TCR beta motif built from several highly homologous variants.

Sequences were obtained from blood, either unsorted or a sorted T cell fraction (not recorded which). These receptor sequences come from a male donor with ankylosing spondylitis.

The sample holds a few counts of this clonotype. The chain recombines TRBV20-1 with TRBJ1-1; D may be TRBD1 (6 bases). CDR3 length: 13 amino acids. Trimming removed 0 bases from V and 5 bases from J, with 10 bases in between. The V gene's germline CDR1 is DFQATT and CDR2 SNEGSKA (reference sequence). CDR3 protein: CSARDVRGTEAFF. As DNA, the CDR3 is TGCAGTGCTAGAGATGTAAGGGGGACTGAAGCTTTCTTT.

This chain links TRBV12-3 or TRBV12-4 with TRBJ2-1, with no clear D. The length of the CDR3 is 16 residues. The V end lost 6 bases, the J end lost 8 bases, and 23 bases lay between the germline ends. CDR3 sequence: CASSRTLPGRAYEQFF. The DNA of the CDR3 is TGTGCCAGCAGCCGAACACTCCCCGGACGGGCTTATGAGCAGTTCTTC.

This clonotype was seen a few times. V usage is TRBV6-1 and J usage is TRBJ2-7; 8 bases are a match to TRBD1. The CDR3 has 15 amino acids. CDR1 and CDR2 (germline): MNHNS, SASEGT. After removal of 5 bases from V and 4 bases from J, the junction contained 10 bases not matched to a gene. The chain's CDR3 is CASSTPQGASYEQYF. CDR3 DNA: TGTGCCAGCAGTACCCCCCAGGGGGCGAGTTACGAGCAGTACTTC.

The chain combines TRBV20-1 with TRBJ2-5; no firm D call. The ends were cut back, 6 bases at V and 5 bases at J, with 16 bases in the middle. The V gene's germline CDR1 is DFQATT and CDR2 SNEGSKA (reference sequence). CDR3 length equals 13 residues. CDR3 protein: CSAHLTHVETQYF. The CDR3 DNA follows: TGCAGTGCCCACTTAACCCATGTGGAGACCCAGTACTTC.

As regards this clonotype: One end of the junction varies from germline; a read error may be responsible. The V gene is TRBV12-3 or TRBV12-4, the J gene TRBJ2-5; D is unclear. This CDR3 spans 15 amino acids. The DNA for the CDR3 is TGTGCCAGCAGTTTATACGACGCCCCCGAAGAAACCCAGTACTTC. It yields the protein CASSLYDAPEETQYF.

This chain joins TRBV4-3 and TRBJ1-1, with D unclear. The CDR3 runs 15 residues. The V and J ends lost 0 bases and 4 bases respectively, with 12 bases between them. Germline V lookup: CDR1 LGHNA, CDR2 YSLEER. The CDR3, as DNA: TGCGCCAGCAGCCAAGATCTGGGTACCGGCACTGAAGCTTTCTTT. Its protein is CASSQDLGTGTEAFF.